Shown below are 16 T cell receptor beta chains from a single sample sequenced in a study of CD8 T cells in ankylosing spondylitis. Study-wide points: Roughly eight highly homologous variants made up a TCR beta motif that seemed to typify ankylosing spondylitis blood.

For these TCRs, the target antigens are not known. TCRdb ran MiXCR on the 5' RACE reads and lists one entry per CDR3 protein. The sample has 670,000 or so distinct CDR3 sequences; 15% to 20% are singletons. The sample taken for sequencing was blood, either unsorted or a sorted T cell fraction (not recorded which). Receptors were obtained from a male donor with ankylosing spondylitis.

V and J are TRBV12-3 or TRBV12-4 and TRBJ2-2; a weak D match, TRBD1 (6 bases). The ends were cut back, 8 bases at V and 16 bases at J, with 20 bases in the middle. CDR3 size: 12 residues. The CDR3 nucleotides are TGTGCCAGCCGGGGAAAAGGGGGTAGTTGGTTTTTT. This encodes CASRGKGGSWFF.

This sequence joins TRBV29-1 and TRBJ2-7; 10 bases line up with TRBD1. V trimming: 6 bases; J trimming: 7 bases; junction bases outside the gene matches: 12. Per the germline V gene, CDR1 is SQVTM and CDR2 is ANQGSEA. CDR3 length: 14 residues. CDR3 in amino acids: CSVLTGTGVGEQYF. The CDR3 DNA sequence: TGCAGCGTACTCACCGGGACAGGGGTGGGAGAGCAGTACTTC.

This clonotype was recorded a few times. The DNA of the CDR3 is TGTGCCAGCAGTTCAGGCGATTATAGCACAGATACGCAGTATTTT. Translated, it gives CASSSGDYSTDTQYF. The gene calls are TRBV12-3 or TRBV12-4 and TRBJ2-3, with unresolved D. Between the trimmed V and J ends, which lost 4 bases and 0 bases, there was a span of 11 bases. CDR3 length: 15 amino acids.

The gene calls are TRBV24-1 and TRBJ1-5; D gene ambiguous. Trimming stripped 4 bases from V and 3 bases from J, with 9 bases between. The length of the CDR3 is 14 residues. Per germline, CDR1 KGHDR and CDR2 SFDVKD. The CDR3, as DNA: TGTGCCACCAGTGAGTGGGGTATCAATCAGCCCCAGCATTTT. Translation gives CATSEWGINQPQHF.

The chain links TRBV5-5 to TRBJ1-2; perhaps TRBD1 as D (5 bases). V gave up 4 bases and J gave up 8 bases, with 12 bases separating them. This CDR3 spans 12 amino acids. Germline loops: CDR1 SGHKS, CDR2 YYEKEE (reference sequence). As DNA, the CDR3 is TGTGCCAGCAGCCCGGGACGGGAGGGCTACACCTTC. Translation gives CASSPGREGYTF.

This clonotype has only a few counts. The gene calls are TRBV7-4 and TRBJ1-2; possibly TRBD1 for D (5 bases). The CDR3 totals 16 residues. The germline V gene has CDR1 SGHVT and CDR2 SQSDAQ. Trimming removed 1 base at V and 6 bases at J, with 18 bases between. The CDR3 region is CASSLGRLDGGDGYTF. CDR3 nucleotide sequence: TGTGCCAGCAGCTTAGGGCGGTTGGACGGGGGGGATGGCTACACCTTC. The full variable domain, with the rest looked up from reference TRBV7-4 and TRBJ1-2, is GAGVSQSPRYKVAKRGRDVALRCDSISGHVTLYWYRQTLGQGSEVLTYSQSDAQRDKSGRPSGRFSAERPERSVSTLKIQRTEQGDSAVYLCASSLGRLDGGDGYTFGSGTRLTVV.

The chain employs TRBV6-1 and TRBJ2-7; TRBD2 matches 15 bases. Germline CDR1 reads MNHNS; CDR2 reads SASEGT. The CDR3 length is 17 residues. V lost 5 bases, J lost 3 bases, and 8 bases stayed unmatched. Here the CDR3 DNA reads TGTGCCAGCAGTCAGGGACTAGCGGGAGGAGGGAGCTACGAGCAGTACTTC. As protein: CASSQGLAGGGSYEQYF.

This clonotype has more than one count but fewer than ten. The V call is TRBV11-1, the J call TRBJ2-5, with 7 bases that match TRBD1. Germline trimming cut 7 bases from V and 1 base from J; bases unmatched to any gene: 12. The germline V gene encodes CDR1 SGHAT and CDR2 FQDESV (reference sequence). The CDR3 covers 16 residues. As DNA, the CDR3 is TGTGCCAGCACCCAGGCCCCGGGACAGCGCCAAGAGACCCAGTACTTC. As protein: CASTQAPGQRQETQYF.

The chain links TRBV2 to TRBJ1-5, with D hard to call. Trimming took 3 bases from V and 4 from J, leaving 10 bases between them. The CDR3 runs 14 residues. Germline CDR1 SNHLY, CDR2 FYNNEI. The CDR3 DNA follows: TGTGCCAGCAGTGAGTCTCTGAGTAATCAGCCCCAGCATTTT. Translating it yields CASSESLSNQPQHF.

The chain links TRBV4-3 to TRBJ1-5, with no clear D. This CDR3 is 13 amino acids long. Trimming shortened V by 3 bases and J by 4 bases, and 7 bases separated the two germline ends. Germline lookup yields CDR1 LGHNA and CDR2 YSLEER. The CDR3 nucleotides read TGCGCCAGCAGCCAGAGTTTGAATCAGCCCCAGCATTTT. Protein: CASSQSLNQPQHF.

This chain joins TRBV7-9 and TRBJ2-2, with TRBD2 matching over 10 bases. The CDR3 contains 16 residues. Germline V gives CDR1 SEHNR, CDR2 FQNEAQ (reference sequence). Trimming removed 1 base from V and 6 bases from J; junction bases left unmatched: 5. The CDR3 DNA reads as TGTGCCAGCAGCTTAGAGACCAGCGGGAGGGCCGGGGAGCTGTTTTTT. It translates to CASSLETSGRAGELFF.

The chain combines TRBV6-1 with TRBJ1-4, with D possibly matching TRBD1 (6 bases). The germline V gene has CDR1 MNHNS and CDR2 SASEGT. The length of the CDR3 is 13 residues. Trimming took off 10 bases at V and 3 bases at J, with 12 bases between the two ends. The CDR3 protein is CATEQGPNEKLFF. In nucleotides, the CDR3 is TGTGCCACCGAACAGGGACCTAATGAAAAACTGTTTTTT.

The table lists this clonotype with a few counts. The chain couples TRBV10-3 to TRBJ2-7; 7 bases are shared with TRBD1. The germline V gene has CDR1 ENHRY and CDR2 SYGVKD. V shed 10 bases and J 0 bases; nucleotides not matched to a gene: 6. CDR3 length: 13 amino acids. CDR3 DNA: TGTGCCAGCAGGGGGTTAAACTCCTACGAGCAGTACTTC. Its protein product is CASRGLNSYEQYF.

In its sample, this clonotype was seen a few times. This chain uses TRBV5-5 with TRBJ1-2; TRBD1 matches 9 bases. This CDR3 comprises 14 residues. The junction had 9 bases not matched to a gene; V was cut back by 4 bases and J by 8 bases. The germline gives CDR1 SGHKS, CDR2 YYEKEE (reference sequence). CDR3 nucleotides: TGTGCCAGCAGCCTAGACAGGGGGGCGTTCGGCTACACCTTC. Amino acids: CASSLDRGAFGYTF.

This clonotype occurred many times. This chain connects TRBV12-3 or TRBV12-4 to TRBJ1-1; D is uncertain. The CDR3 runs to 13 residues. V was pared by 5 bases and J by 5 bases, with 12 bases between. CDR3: CASSIKKRTEAFF. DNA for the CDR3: TGTGCCAGCAGTATCAAAAAACGGACTGAAGCTTTCTTT.

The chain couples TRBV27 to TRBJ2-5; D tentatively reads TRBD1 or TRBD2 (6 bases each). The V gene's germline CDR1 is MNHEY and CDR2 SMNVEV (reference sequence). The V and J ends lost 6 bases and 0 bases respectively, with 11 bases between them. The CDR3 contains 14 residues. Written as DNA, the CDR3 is TGTGCCAGCAGGTCGGGGGCGTACCAAGAGACCCAGTACTTC. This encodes CASRSGAYQETQYF.